This TCR beta chain was sequenced for a study of CD8 T cells in ankylosing spondylitis. The study, taken as a whole, reports: Clones linked to disease, bearing a CD8+ phenotype, were relatively rare in peripheral blood. It appeared that ankylosing spondylitis blood was characterized by a TCR beta motif of under ten highly homologous variants. In ankylosing spondylitis patients, matched synovial fluid reportedly showed significant enrichment of disease-linked clones.

In germline, CDR1 is MNHEY, CDR2 SMNVEV (reference sequence). V gave up 3 bases and J gave up 7 bases, with 10 bases separating them. The CDR3 loop spans 14 amino acids. A quantitative 5'-RACE method, one with molecular barcodes, was used to make TCR beta libraries. TCRdb analysed the 5' RACE reads with MiXCR anew, one entry per CDR3 protein. The table shows about 220,000 distinct CDR3 sequences, with 15% to 20% occurring only once. To note about this clonotype: Antigen: not known.

This clonotype originated in a male donor with ankylosing spondylitis. This sequence joins TRBV27 and TRBJ1-6; the D is unclear. The sequenced sample was blood, either unsorted or a sorted T cell fraction (not recorded which). DNA of the CDR3: TGTGCCAGCAGTTTGGAGGGATGGAATTCACCCCTCCACTTT. Its translation is CASSLEGWNSPLHF.